The next 26 T cell receptor beta chains were all read from a single sample in a study of cytomegalovirus exposure and HLA in healthy donors. Use of 60 Vbeta and 13 Jbeta primers characterized the PCR. Repertoires were generated with immunoSEQ multiplex PCR, while TCRdb's copy carries only in-frame clones and drops some. The table shows 150,000 or so clones, with 60% to 80% occurring only once. The source material was PBMCs. The receptors derive from a male donor in good health and CMV-seronegative.

The chain employs TRBV6-6 and TRBJ2-7, with 7 bases aligning to TRBD2. The CDR3 contains 13 residues. Trimming removed 6 bases from V and 2 bases from J; junction bases left unmatched: 4. Germline assignment: CDR1 MNHNY and CDR2 SVGAGI (reference sequence). The CDR3, as DNA: TGTGCCAGCAGGGACGGGACTACCTACGAGCAGTACTTC. Protein sequence: CASRDGTTYEQYF.

The gene calls are TRBV11-3 and TRBJ2-3, with 7 nucleotides matching TRBD2. The V segment lost 5 bases and the J segment 0 bases; nucleotides outside the gene matches: 5. The CDR3 is 15 residues long. Germline-derived CDR1 and CDR2 are SGHNT and YENEEA. In nucleotides, the CDR3 is TGTGCCAGCAGCCCAGCGGGGCCTAGCACAGATACGCAGTATTTT. It yields the protein CASSPAGPSTDTQYF.

The chain recombines TRBV5-6 with TRBJ1-1, with 10 bases identical to TRBD1. Germline values: CDR1 SGHDT, CDR2 YYEEEE. The length of the CDR3 is 13 residues. V lost 2 bases, J lost 11 bases, and 6 bases stayed unmatched. CDR3 in DNA: TGTGCCAGCAGCTTCGACAGGGGGCAGCGGGCTTTCTTT. It is translated as CASSFDRGQRAFF.

The table lists this clone with a few counts. This rearrangement joins TRBV7-8 to TRBJ1-1; 8 bases agree with TRBD1. Germline V gene sequence: CDR1 SGHVS, CDR2 FQNEAQ. The CDR3 extends over 16 amino acids. With V trimmed by 0 bases and J by 10 bases, 13 bases remained unmatched. The DNA for the CDR3 is TGTGCCAGCAGCTTAGCGCTAGGGACAGGTAATCTTGGAGCTTTCTTT. Translated: CASSLALGTGNLGAFF.

The chain is built from TRBV29-1 and TRBJ2-2; 9 bases map to TRBD1. This CDR3 has 15 residues. CDR1 is SQVTM, CDR2 ANQGSEA, per germline. V gave up 4 bases and J gave up 6 bases; unmatched junction bases: 9. CDR3 region: CSVAWGQGVAGELFF. CDR3 sequence (DNA): TGCAGCGTTGCATGGGGACAGGGTGTAGCCGGGGAGCTGTTTTTT.

On this clone itself: Germline and junction disagree at one end, which may indicate a read error. The CDR3 DNA reads as TGTTCCAGCAGCTTGTCTCTTAGTAGCGGGGCCGGCTACGAGCAGTACTTC. Encoded protein: CSSSLSLSSGAGYEQYF. This chain connects TRBV7-9 to TRBJ2-7; 8 positions match TRBD2. Germline CDR1 is SEHNR and CDR2 is FQNEAQ (reference sequence). This CDR3 is built from 17 residues.

The genes are TRBV25-1 and TRBJ1-3; the match to TRBD1 covers 8 bases. Trimming removed 3 bases from V and 0 bases from J; junction bases left unmatched: 4. There are 16 residues in the CDR3. Germline CDR1 reads MGHDK; CDR2 reads SYGVNS. The CDR3 loop reads CASSDFGTGSGNTIYF. The CDR3 region has the DNA TGTGCCAGCAGTGACTTCGGGACAGGCTCTGGAAACACCATATATTTT.

Only one count was recorded for this clone. J is TRBJ2-1 and V is TRBV7-9; 14 bases fit TRBD2. The CDR3 totals 14 residues. The V gene end was trimmed by 5 bases and the J gene end by 7 bases; junction bases not matched to a gene: 1. Germline V lookup: CDR1 SEHNR, CDR2 FQNEAQ (reference sequence). The CDR3 loop is CASSRLAGGNEQFF. The CDR3 DNA reads as TGTGCCAGCAGCCGACTAGCGGGAGGGAATGAGCAGTTCTTC. The full variable domain, completed using reference TRBV7-9 and TRBJ2-1, is DTGVSQNPRHKITKRGQNVTFRCDPISEHNRLYWYRQTLGQGPEFLTYFQNEAQLEKSRLLSDRFSAERPKGSFSTLEIQRTEQGDSAMYLCASSRLAGGNEQFFGPGTRLTVL.

The chain joins TRBV18 to TRBJ1-2; 8 nucleotides align to TRBD1. V lost 4 bases, J lost 3 bases, and 4 bases stayed unmatched. The V gene's germline CDR1 is KGHSH and CDR2 LQKENI. CDR3 length equals 14 residues. The CDR3 coding sequence is TGTGCCAGCTCACGAGGGACAGGCGACTATGGCTACACCTTC. Its translation is CASSRGTGDYGYTF.

This chain joins TRBV9 and TRBJ2-7; TRBD1 is a possible D gene (5 bases). Trimming took off 0 bases at V and 4 bases at J, with 17 bases between the two ends. The CDR3 has 16 residues. Germline V lookup: CDR1 SGDLS, CDR2 YYNGEE. The CDR3 bases are TGTGCCAGCAGCGTAGATGGGCAGGGTGGAACTTACGAGCAGTACTTC. This sequence encodes CASSVDGQGGTYEQYF.

This clone was recorded a few times. The rearrangement joins TRBV5-4 to TRBJ2-5; D may be TRBD2 (6 bases). Trimming took off 4 bases at V and 2 bases at J, with 21 bases between the two ends. The CDR3 spans 17 residues. Per germline, CDR1 SGHNT and CDR2 YYREEE (reference sequence). CDR3 nucleotide sequence: TGTGCCAGCAGCAGAGCCCGCACCGGGACTTATCAAGAGACCCAGTACTTC. Its protein is CASSRARTGTYQETQYF.

This clone turned up a few times. The rearrangement uses TRBV7-3 and TRBJ1-2; perhaps TRBD1 as D (6 bases). CDR1 is SGHTA and CDR2 is FQGTGA in the germline V gene. Trimming shortened V by 5 bases and J by 8 bases, and 15 bases separated the two germline ends. The length of the CDR3 is 13 residues. CDR3 in amino acids: CASSPQGSDGYTF. In DNA form, the CDR3 reads TGTGCCAGCAGCCCCCAGGGGTCGGACGGCTACACCTTC.

The chain employs TRBV12-5 and TRBJ1-2; no definite D call. The CDR3 is 13 amino acids. Germline loops: CDR1 LGHNT, CDR2 FRNRAP. V was shortened by 1 base and J by 8 bases, with 11 bases between the two germline ends. CDR3: CASGLGSRGGYTF. The CDR3, as DNA: TGTGCTAGTGGTTTGGGGAGTCGAGGGGGCTACACCTTC.

This clone appeared once. This chain links TRBV10-3 with TRBJ1-5; D is ambiguous. Looked up from germline, CDR1 is ENHRY and CDR2 is SYGVKD. The CDR3 has 13 residues. The germline V and J ends were trimmed by 4 bases and 3 bases, with 7 bases remaining between them. This CDR3 is CAISAADNQPQHF. CDR3 DNA: TGTGCCATCAGTGCTGCAGACAATCAGCCCCAGCATTTT.

V is TRBV7-2 and J is TRBJ1-1; 11 positions agree with TRBD1. Trimming took 1 base from V and 11 from J; bases not matched to a gene: 6. CDR3 length equals 14 residues. Germline assignment: CDR1 SGHTA and CDR2 FQGNSA. CDR3 residues: CASSLDGTGGRAFF. The CDR3 nucleotides read TGTGCCAGCAGCTTAGATGGGACAGGGGGTAGGGCTTTCTTT.

The chain couples TRBV5-1 to TRBJ1-4; D gene uncertain. The CDR3 runs 14 residues. The V gene's germline CDR1 is SGHRS and CDR2 YFSETQ. Trimming shortened V by 0 bases and J by 5 bases, and 8 bases separated the two germline ends. The CDR3 DNA follows: TGCGCCAGCAGCTTGGGACACCGAAATGAAAAACTGTTTTTT. This codes for CASSLGHRNEKLFF.

This chain uses TRBV7-3 with TRBJ1-1, with 10 bases aligning to TRBD1. There are 15 residues in the CDR3. V dropped 5 bases and J dropped 5; count of bases not matched to a gene: 8. Germline CDR1 reads SGHTA; CDR2 reads FQGTGA. The CDR3 DNA sequence: TGTGCCAGCAGCCCACACGGACAGGGGGTGACTGAAGCTTTCTTT. Amino acids: CASSPHGQGVTEAFF.

This chain links TRBV4-3 with TRBJ2-5; unclear D gene. This CDR3 has 15 amino acids. Germline V CDR1 and CDR2: LGHNA, YSLEER. Trimming shortened V by 0 bases and J by 0 bases, and 8 bases separated the two germline ends. The CDR3 sequence: CASSQDMAYQETQYF. CDR3 DNA: TGCGCCAGCAGCCAAGATATGGCATACCAAGAGACCCAGTACTTC.

The V and J genes are TRBV10-3 and TRBJ2-5, with D perhaps TRBD1 (5 bases). This CDR3 has 14 amino acids. CDR1 and CDR2 (germline): ENHRY, SYGVKD. Trimming pared 10 bases from V and 2 bases from J, leaving 17 bases between. The CDR3 DNA is TGTGCCACCCCCCGTCCAGGGCAGCAAGAGACCCAGTACTTC. Translated, it gives CATPRPGQQETQYF.

The V and J genes are TRBV7-9 and TRBJ1-1; 9 bases line up with TRBD1. After removal of 4 bases from V and 4 bases from J, the junction contained 7 bases not matched to a gene. CDR1 is SEHNR and CDR2 is FQNEAQ in the germline V gene (reference sequence). This CDR3 spans 15 amino acids. CDR3 in DNA: TGTGCCAGCAGCTCCTACAGGGGGCGCGTCACTGAAGCTTTCTTT. It specifies CASSSYRGRVTEAFF. Combining the CDR3 with reference TRBV7-9 and TRBJ1-1 gives the whole variable domain DTGVSQNPRHKITKRGQNVTFRCDPISEHNRLYWYRQTLGQGPEFLTYFQNEAQLEKSRLLSDRFSAERPKGSFSTLEIQRTEQGDSAMYLCASSSYRGRVTEAFFGQGTRLTVV.

In regard to this clone: Other DNA sequences within the sample encode an identical CDR3. This sequence joins TRBV6-1 and TRBJ1-1, with D perhaps TRBD1 (6 bases). Germline V lookup: CDR1 MNHNS, CDR2 SASEGT. CDR3 length equals 14 residues. Trimming cost V 6 bases and J 1 base, with 12 bases left between them. CDR3 coding DNA: TGTGCCAGCAGGCAGGGGATGGCGAACACTGAAGCTTTCTTT. Amino acids: CASRQGMANTEAFF.

The chain employs TRBV11-2 and TRBJ2-7; no clear D. With 0 bases removed from V and 0 bases from J, the gap between germline ends came to 9 bases. Germline lookup yields CDR1 SGHAT and CDR2 FQNNGV. The CDR3 is 15 amino acids. CDR3 region: CASSLDRPLSYEQYF. CDR3 sequence (DNA): TGTGCCAGCAGCTTAGACCGCCCACTCTCCTACGAGCAGTACTTC.

The V call is TRBV27, the J call TRBJ2-5; TRBD2 aligns across 10 bases. The DNA end favors TRBJ2-7, so the J call may be wrong. Per the germline V gene, CDR1 is MNHEY and CDR2 is SMNVEV (reference sequence). The CDR3 has 16 residues. This chain's CDR3 is CASSPRTSGKPYEQYF. In nucleotides, the CDR3 is TGTGCCAGCAGTCCCCGGACTAGCGGTAAACCCTACGAGCAGTACTTC.

The rearrangement links TRBV7-9 to TRBJ1-1; TRBD1 aligns across 7 bases. V shed 3 bases, J shed 6 bases, and the junction held 7 bases outside the gene matches. The CDR3 extends over 14 amino acids. Germline CDR1 is SEHNR and CDR2 is FQNEAQ (reference sequence). CDR3: CASSLEGALAEAFF. CDR3 nucleotides: TGTGCCAGCAGCTTGGAGGGGGCGCTGGCTGAAGCTTTCTTT.

V usage is TRBV6-6 and J usage is TRBJ1-5, with TRBD1 as a possible D gene (5 bases). V lost 7 bases and J 9 bases, leaving 22 bases between the germline ends. The CDR3 extends over 15 amino acids. From germline, CDR1 is MNHNY and CDR2 SVGAGI (reference sequence). This CDR3 is CASTPAGGALGPQHF. The CDR3 nucleotides read TGTGCCAGCACCCCAGCGGGGGGTGCCCTCGGGCCCCAGCATTTT.

V gene TRBV10-3 combines with J gene TRBJ1-1; TRBD1 might be the D (6 bases). CDR3 length equals 13 residues. Germline V gives CDR1 ENHRY, CDR2 SYGVKD. The germline V and J ends were trimmed by 7 bases and 1 base, with 10 bases remaining between them. CDR3 DNA: TGTGCCATCAACCCGGACAGGAACACTGAAGCTTTCTTT. This gives the protein CAINPDRNTEAFF.